This entry lists 8 T cell receptor beta chains sequenced from one sample in a study of T cell repertoires in cytomegalovirus infection. MiXCR, run by TCRdb on the reads, gives a single entry per CDR3 protein. The repertoire consists of some 110,000 distinct CDR3 sequences, with around a tenth occurring once and the leading ten covering 30% to 40%. Antigens of these TCRs are unknown. Sequences were obtained from PBMCs, sequenced either directly or after in vitro stimulation (not recorded which). The receptors were gathered from a human donor in good health (CMV status not recorded). Some clones in this sample may be carry-over from other donors' samples.

This clonotype has just a few counts. V gene TRBV7-2 combines with J gene TRBJ2-5, with D tentatively TRBD1 or TRBD2 (5 bases each). The ends were cut back, 3 bases at V and 5 bases at J, with 13 bases in the middle. CDR3 size: 14 residues. Germline values: CDR1 SGHTA, CDR2 FQGNSA. CDR3 in amino acids: CASSFLWGSETQYF. CDR3 nucleotides: TGTGCCAGCAGCTTCCTATGGGGGAGTGAGACCCAGTACTTC.

This clonotype has just a few counts. This chain joins TRBV19 and TRBJ1-5, with D perhaps TRBD1 (5 bases). Trimming shortened V by 2 bases and J by 0 bases, and 14 bases separated the two germline ends. Germline V lookup: CDR1 LNHDA, CDR2 SQIVND (reference sequence). The CDR3 loop spans 17 amino acids. The CDR3 DNA is TGTGCCAGTAGTATACCGTCAAGGGGATATAGCAATCAGCCCCAGCATTTT. Its protein is CASSIPSRGYSNQPQHF.

This chain joins TRBV12-5 and TRBJ2-6; D is unresolved. CDR1 is LGHNT, CDR2 FRNRAP, per germline. V dropped 8 bases and J dropped 0 bases, with 5 bases sitting between them. CDR3 length: 13 amino acids. The DNA for the CDR3 is TGTGCTAGTTTTTACTCTGGGGCCAACGTCCTGACTTTC. This gives the protein CASFYSGANVLTF.

This clonotype was counted at least ten times. The chain is built from TRBV7-4 and TRBJ1-4, with D hard to call. This CDR3 is 13 amino acids long. V was trimmed by 5 bases and J by 8 bases, leaving 12 bases between them. Germline lookup yields CDR1 SGHVT and CDR2 SQSDAQ. This CDR3 is CASSPLAVEKLFF. The CDR3 DNA is TGTGCCAGCAGCCCCCTTGCGGTGGAAAAACTGTTTTTT.

A few counts support this clonotype. The chain recombines TRBV7-6 with TRBJ2-3, with TRBD2 matching 14 bases. V was clipped by 1 base and J by 6 bases; unmatched bases: 6. CDR3 length equals 17 residues. From germline, CDR1 is SGHVS and CDR2 FNYEAQ. The CDR3 is CASSLVGTSGSPDTQYF. The CDR3 bases are TGTGCCAGCAGCTTAGTTGGGACTAGCGGGAGTCCCGATACGCAGTATTTT. The entire variable domain, with the rest obtained from reference TRBV7-6 and TRBJ2-3, is as follows: GAGVSQSPRYKVTKRGQDVALRCDPISGHVSLYWYRQALGQGPEFLTYFNYEAQQDKSGLPNDRFSAERPEGSISTLTIQRTEQRDSAMYRCASSLVGTSGSPDTQYFGPGTRLTVL.

The sample holds many counts of this clonotype. V and J are TRBV12-3 or TRBV12-4 and TRBJ1-4; 8 bases line up with TRBD1. This CDR3 comprises 14 residues. J lost 5 bases, V lost 6 bases, and 5 bases had no gene match. CDR3 bases: TGTGCCAGCAGATTGGGACAGGAAAATGAAAAACTGTTTTTT. It translates to CASRLGQENEKLFF.

This clonotype was seen at least ten times. V is TRBV11-2 and J is TRBJ2-3; possible D gene TRBD2, 5 bases. This CDR3 is built from 14 residues. CDR1 is SGHAT, CDR2 FQNNGV, per germline. The V gene lost 1 base and the J gene lost 4 bases, with 9 bases spanning the gap. CDR3 residues: CASSLGGGPDTQYF. The CDR3 DNA reads as TGTGCCAGCAGCTTAGGCGGCGGGCCAGATACGCAGTATTTT.

This clonotype was seen only a few times. This chain uses TRBV5-4 with TRBJ1-3; D remains ambiguous. The length of the CDR3 is 14 residues. Trimming removed 0 bases at V and 2 bases at J, with 6 bases between. CDR1 is SGHNT and CDR2 is YYREEE in the germline V gene (reference sequence). The CDR3 nucleotides read TGTGCCAGCAGCTTGGACAGTCCTGGAAACACCATATATTTT. Protein: CASSLDSPGNTIYF.